This is a list of T cell receptor beta chains from one sample in a study of identical twins. TCRdb fed the 5' RACE reads into MiXCR, producing one record per CDR3 protein. The data contain approximately 550,000 distinct CDR3 sequences, approximately 20% of them singletons. These data are also associated with another study on yellow fever vaccine responses in identical twins.

Specimen: CD4+ T cells sorted from blood. Receptors originate from a woman younger than 35 in good health. CDR3s include the opening cysteine and the closing phenylalanine or tryptophan. The order of the fields is CDR3 protein, CDR3 DNA, CDR3 length, clone size, D gene, J gene, V gene. The D gene is left open where the match is weak. Not all rows give a size; the values are once, few, many and, for expanded clones, a class.

cdr3_aa: CASSPPGLAGGLLSEQFF
cdr3_nt: TGTGCCAGCTCACCGCCGGGACTAGCGGGAGGGCTTTTGTCCGAGCAGTTCTTC
cdr3_length: 18
clone_size: -
d_call: TRBD2
j_call: TRBJ2-1
v_call: TRBV18

cdr3_aa: CASSGGPPNTGELFF
cdr3_nt: TGTGCCAGCAGCGGCGGGCCCCCGAACACCGGGGAGCTGTTTTTT
cdr3_length: 15
clone_size: few
d_call: -
j_call: TRBJ2-2
v_call: TRBV6-1

cdr3_aa: CSARVSSGASYEQYF
cdr3_nt: TGCAGTGCTAGAGTGTCTAGCGGGGCCTCCTACGAGCAGTACTTC
cdr3_length: 15
clone_size: few
d_call: TRBD2
j_call: TRBJ2-7
v_call: TRBV20-1

cdr3_aa: CASRRDFRTDTQYF
cdr3_nt: TGTGCCAGCAGACGGGACTTTCGCACAGATACGCAGTATTTT
cdr3_length: 14
clone_size: few
d_call: -
j_call: TRBJ2-3
v_call: TRBV2

cdr3_aa: CASSSKTGLNIQYF
cdr3_nt: TGCGCCAGCAGCAGCAAGACAGGGTTGAACATTCAGTACTTC
cdr3_length: 14
clone_size: -
d_call: TRBD1
j_call: TRBJ2-4
v_call: TRBV5-1

cdr3_aa: CASSQSSRGYGNTIYF
cdr3_nt: TGTGCCAGCAGCCAATCAAGCAGGGGCTATGGAAACACCATATATTTT
cdr3_length: 16
clone_size: -
d_call: -
j_call: TRBJ1-3
v_call: TRBV7-6

cdr3_aa: CASSFGTSGSQETQYF
cdr3_nt: TGCGCCAGCAGCTTCGGGACTAGCGGGAGTCAAGAGACCCAGTACTTC
cdr3_length: 16
clone_size: -
d_call: TRBD2
j_call: TRBJ2-5
v_call: TRBV5-1

cdr3_aa: CASSRGSGQGGTDTQYF
cdr3_nt: TGTGCCAGCAGCCGCGGCTCCGGACAGGGGGGCACAGATACGCAGTATTTT
cdr3_length: 17
clone_size: -
d_call: TRBD1
j_call: TRBJ2-3
v_call: TRBV4-2

cdr3_aa: CASAPRGYNEQFF
cdr3_nt: TGTGCCAGCGCCCCAAGGGGCTACAATGAGCAGTTCTTC
cdr3_length: 13
clone_size: -
d_call: -
j_call: TRBJ2-1
v_call: TRBV6-1

cdr3_aa: CASSTPTSIAKNIQYF
cdr3_nt: TGTGCCAGCAGTACCCCGACAAGTATAGCCAAAAACATTCAGTACTTC
cdr3_length: 16
clone_size: -
d_call: -
j_call: TRBJ2-4
v_call: TRBV6-1

cdr3_aa: CASSWRGTSGNTGELFF
cdr3_nt: TGTGCCAGCAGCTGGAGGGGGACTAGCGGAAACACCGGGGAGCTGTTTTTT
cdr3_length: 17
clone_size: -
d_call: TRBD2
j_call: TRBJ2-2
v_call: TRBV13

cdr3_aa: CASSLDRTNTEAFF
cdr3_nt: TGTGCCAGCAGCTTAGACCGGACGAACACTGAAGCTTTCTTT
cdr3_length: 14
clone_size: -
d_call: -
j_call: TRBJ1-1
v_call: TRBV7-9

cdr3_aa: CASTRRAGSGKDNEQFF
cdr3_nt: TGTGCCAGCACCCGTCGCGCCGGGAGTGGTAAGGACAATGAGCAGTTCTTC
cdr3_length: 17
clone_size: few
d_call: -
j_call: TRBJ2-1
v_call: TRBV6-2/TRBV6-3

cdr3_aa: CASSSGANTNQPQHF
cdr3_nt: TGTGCCAGCAGTTCAGGGGCGAATACCAATCAGCCCCAGCATTTT
cdr3_length: 15
clone_size: -
d_call: -
j_call: TRBJ1-5
v_call: TRBV12-3/TRBV12-4

cdr3_aa: CASSPSGRATDTQYF
cdr3_nt: TGTGCCAGCTCTCCAAGCGGGAGGGCCACAGATACGCAGTATTTT
cdr3_length: 15
clone_size: few
d_call: TRBD2
j_call: TRBJ2-3
v_call: TRBV18

cdr3_aa: CASSRFREETQYF
cdr3_nt: TGCGCCAGCAGCCGATTCAGGGAAGAGACCCAGTACTTC
cdr3_length: 13
clone_size: -
d_call: -
j_call: TRBJ2-5
v_call: TRBV4-1

cdr3_aa: CASSTDKANYGYTF
cdr3_nt: TGTGCCAGCTCCACTGACAAAGCTAACTATGGCTACACCTTC
cdr3_length: 14
clone_size: -
d_call: -
j_call: TRBJ1-2
v_call: TRBV18

cdr3_aa: CAISDRGGTSTDTQYF
cdr3_nt: TGTGCCATCAGTGATCGCGGGGGAACTAGCACAGATACGCAGTATTTT
cdr3_length: 16
clone_size: few
d_call: TRBD2
j_call: TRBJ2-3
v_call: TRBV10-3